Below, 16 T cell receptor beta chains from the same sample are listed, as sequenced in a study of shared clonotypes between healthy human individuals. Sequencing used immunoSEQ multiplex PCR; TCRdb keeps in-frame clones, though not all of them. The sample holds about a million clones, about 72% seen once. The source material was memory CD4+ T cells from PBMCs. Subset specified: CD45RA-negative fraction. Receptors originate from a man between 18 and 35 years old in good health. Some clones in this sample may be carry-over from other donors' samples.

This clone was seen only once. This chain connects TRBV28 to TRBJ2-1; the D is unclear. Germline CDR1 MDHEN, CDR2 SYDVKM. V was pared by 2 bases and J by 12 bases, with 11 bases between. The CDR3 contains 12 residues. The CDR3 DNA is TGTGCCAGCAGTTTAGTAGTGAAGGGGCAGTTCTTC. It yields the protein CASSLVVKGQFF.

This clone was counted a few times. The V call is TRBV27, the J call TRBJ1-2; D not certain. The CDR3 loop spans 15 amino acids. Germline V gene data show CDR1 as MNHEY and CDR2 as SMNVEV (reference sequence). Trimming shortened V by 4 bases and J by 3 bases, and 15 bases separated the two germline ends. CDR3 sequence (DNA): TGTGCCAGCAGTTCGAGGCCGCCGTTCCACTATGGCTACACCTTC. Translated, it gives CASSSRPPFHYGYTF.

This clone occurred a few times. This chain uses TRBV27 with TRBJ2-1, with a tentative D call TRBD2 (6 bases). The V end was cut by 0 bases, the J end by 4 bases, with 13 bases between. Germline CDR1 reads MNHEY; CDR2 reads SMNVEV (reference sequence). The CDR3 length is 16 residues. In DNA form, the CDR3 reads TGTGCCAGCAGTTTATCGTTCGGGGGAATTTACAATGAGCAGTTCTTC. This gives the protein CASSLSFGGIYNEQFF.

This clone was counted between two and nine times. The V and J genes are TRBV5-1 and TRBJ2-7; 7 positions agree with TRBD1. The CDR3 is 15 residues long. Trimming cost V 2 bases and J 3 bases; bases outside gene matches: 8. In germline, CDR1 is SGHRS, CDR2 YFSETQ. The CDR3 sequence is CASSLEGQPFYEQYF. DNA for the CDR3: TGCGCCAGCAGCTTAGAGGGACAGCCTTTCTACGAGCAGTACTTC.

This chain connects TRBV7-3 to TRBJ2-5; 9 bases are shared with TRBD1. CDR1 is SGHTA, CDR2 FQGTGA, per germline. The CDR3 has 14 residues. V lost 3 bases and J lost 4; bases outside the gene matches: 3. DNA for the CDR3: TGTGCCAGCAGCTTTACAGGGGGCGGAGAGACCCAGTACTTC. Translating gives CASSFTGGGETQYF.

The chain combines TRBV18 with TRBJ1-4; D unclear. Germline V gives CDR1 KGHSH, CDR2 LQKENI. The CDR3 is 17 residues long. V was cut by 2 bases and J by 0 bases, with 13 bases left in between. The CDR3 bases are TGTGCCAGCTCACCAAGGGAGGGCCGTGCAACTAATGAAAAACTGTTTTTT. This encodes CASSPREGRATNEKLFF. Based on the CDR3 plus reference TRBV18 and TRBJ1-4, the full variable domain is NAGVMQNPRHLVRRRGQEARLRCSPMKGHSHVYWYRQLPEEGLKFMVYLQKENIIDESGMPKERFSAEFPKEGPSILRIQQVVRGDSAAYFCASSPREGRATNEKLFFGSGTQLSVL.

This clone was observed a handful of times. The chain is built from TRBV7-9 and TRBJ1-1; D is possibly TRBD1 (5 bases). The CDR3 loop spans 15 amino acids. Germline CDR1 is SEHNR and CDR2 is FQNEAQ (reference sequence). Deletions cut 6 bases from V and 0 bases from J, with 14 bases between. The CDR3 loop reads CASRNRDPMNTEAFF. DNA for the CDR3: TGTGCCAGCAGAAACCGGGACCCCATGAACACTGAAGCTTTCTTT.

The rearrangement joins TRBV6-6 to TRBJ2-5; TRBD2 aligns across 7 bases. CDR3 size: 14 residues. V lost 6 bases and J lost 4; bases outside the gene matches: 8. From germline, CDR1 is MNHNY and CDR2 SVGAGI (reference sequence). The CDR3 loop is CASSPLAAGETQYF. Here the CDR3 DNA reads TGTGCCAGCAGCCCCCTAGCGGCAGGAGAGACCCAGTACTTC.

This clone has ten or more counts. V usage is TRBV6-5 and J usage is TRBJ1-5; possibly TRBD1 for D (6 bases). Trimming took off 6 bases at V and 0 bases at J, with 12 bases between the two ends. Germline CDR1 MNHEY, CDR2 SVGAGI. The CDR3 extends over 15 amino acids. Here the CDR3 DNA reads TGTGCCAGCAGATTGGGACACCTTAGCAATCAGCCCCAGCATTTT. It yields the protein CASRLGHLSNQPQHF.

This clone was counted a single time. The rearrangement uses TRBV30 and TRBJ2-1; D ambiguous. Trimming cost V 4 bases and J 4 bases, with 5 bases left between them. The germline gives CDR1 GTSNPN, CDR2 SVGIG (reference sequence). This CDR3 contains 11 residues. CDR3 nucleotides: TGTGCCTGGACAGCGTACAATGAGCAGTTCTTC. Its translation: CAWTAYNEQFF.

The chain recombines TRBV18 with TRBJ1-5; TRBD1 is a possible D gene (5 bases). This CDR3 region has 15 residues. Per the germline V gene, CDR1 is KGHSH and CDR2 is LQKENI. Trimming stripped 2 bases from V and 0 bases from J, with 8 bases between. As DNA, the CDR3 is TGTGCCAGCTCACCATCAGGGTATAGCAATCAGCCCCAGCATTTT. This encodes CASSPSGYSNQPQHF. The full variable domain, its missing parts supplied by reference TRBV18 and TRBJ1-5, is NAGVMQNPRHLVRRRGQEARLRCSPMKGHSHVYWYRQLPEEGLKFMVYLQKENIIDESGMPKERFSAEFPKEGPSILRIQQVVRGDSAAYFCASSPSGYSNQPQHFGDGTRLSIL.

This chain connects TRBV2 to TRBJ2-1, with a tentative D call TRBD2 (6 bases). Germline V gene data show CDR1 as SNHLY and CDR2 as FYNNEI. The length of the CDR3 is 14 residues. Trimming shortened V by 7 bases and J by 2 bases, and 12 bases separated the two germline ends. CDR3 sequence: CASTLASPYNEQFF. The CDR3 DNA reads TGTGCCAGCACCCTAGCGAGCCCCTACAATGAGCAGTTCTTC. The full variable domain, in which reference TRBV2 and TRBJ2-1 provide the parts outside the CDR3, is EPEVTQTPSHQVTQMGQEVILRCVPISNHLYFYWYRQILGQKVEFLVSFYNNEISEKSEIFDDQFSVERPDGSNFTLKIRSTKLEDSAMYFCASTLASPYNEQFFGPGTRLTVL.

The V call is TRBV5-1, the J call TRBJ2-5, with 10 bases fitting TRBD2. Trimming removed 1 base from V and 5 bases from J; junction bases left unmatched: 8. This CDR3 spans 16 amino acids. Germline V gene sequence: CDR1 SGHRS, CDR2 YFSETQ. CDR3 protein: CASSLSQREGGETQYF. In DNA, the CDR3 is TGCGCCAGCAGCTTGTCCCAGCGGGAGGGCGGGGAGACCCAGTACTTC.

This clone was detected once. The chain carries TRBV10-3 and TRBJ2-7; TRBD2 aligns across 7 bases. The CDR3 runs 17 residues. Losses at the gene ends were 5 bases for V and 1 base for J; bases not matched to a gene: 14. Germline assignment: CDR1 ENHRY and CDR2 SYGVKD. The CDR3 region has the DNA TGTGCCATCAGTCCGCTCCCAACCGGGACTACATCCTACGAGCAGTACTTC. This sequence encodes CAISPLPTGTTSYEQYF.

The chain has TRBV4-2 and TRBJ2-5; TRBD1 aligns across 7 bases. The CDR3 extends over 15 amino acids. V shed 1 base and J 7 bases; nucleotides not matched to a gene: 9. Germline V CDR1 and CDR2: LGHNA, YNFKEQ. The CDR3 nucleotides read TGTGCCAGCAGCCAAGTACCCACAGGGACAGTGACCCAGTACTTC. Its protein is CASSQVPTGTVTQYF.

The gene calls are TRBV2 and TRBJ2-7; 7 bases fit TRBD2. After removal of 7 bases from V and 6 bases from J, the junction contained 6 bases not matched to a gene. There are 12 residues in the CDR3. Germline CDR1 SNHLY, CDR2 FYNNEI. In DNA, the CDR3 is TGTGCCAGCATTGCGGGAGTTGGCGAGCAGTACTTC. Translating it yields CASIAGVGEQYF.